One sample yielded the 19 T cell receptor beta chains listed below, sequenced in a study of human T cells and chemical hapten exposure. TCRdb passed the RACE reads through MiXCR, listing each CDR3 protein once. The sample has some 96,000 distinct CDR3 sequences; about 9.3% are singletons. Time point reported: patch test 2, 6 weeks after DPC sensitization. Regarding treatment: therapeutic diphenylcyclopropenone sensitization with weekly scalp DPC. The sequences come from whole blood, collected in connection with sensitization to the hapten diphenylcyclopropenone (DPC). The receptors here all came from a woman in her thirties or forties with alopecia areata. Some clones in this sample may be carry-over from other donors' samples.

The chain is built from TRBV7-6 and TRBJ2-7; D unresolved. The V end lost 1 base, the J end lost 2 bases, and 12 bases lay between the germline ends. CDR1 is SGHVS, CDR2 FNYEAQ, per germline. The CDR3 has 15 amino acids. The DNA of the CDR3 is TGTGCCAGCAGCTTAGATAAAGGGCTCACCTACGAGCAGTACTTC. Its translation is CASSLDKGLTYEQYF.

This clonotype occurred many times. The chain employs TRBV6-6 and TRBJ2-6; no definite D call. Germline-derived CDR1 and CDR2 are MNHNY and SVGAGI (reference sequence). This CDR3 region has 13 residues. Trimming took off 7 bases at V and 1 base at J, with 5 bases between the two ends. The CDR3 DNA reads TGTGCCAGCATGGAATCTGGGGCCAACGTCCTGACTTTC. Its protein product is CASMESGANVLTF.

This clonotype was picked up many times. The V and J genes are TRBV12-3 or TRBV12-4 and TRBJ2-1; D is uncertain. The CDR3 has 13 amino acids. V was cut by 3 bases and J by 5 bases, with 8 bases left in between. The CDR3 region has the DNA TGTGCCAGCAGTTTGAGGACCGACAATGAGCAGTTCTTC. This codes for CASSLRTDNEQFF.

This clonotype has just one count. A much larger clone is a single base away; this may be a read error. The chain combines TRBV28 with TRBJ2-3, with D possibly TRBD2 on 5 matching bases. The germline CDR1 and CDR2 sequences are MDHEN and SYDVKM. The CDR3 loop spans 13 amino acids. V was trimmed by 8 bases and J by 2 bases, leaving 11 bases between them. The CDR3 nucleotides read TGTGCCAGCCAAGGCGGGCTCACAGATACGCAGTATTTT. Its translation: CASQGGLTDTQYF.

In its sample, this clonotype was seen many times. The chain links TRBV29-1 to TRBJ2-1, with a possible D match to TRBD2 (5 bases). V lost 3 bases and J lost 6, with 15 bases in between. The CDR3 covers 14 residues. Germline V gene sequence: CDR1 SQVTM, CDR2 ANQGSEA. CDR3 coding DNA: TGCAGCGTTGATAGACGGGATGAGTCCAATGAGCAGTTCTTC. Protein product: CSVDRRDESNEQFF.

Only a few counts were recorded for this clonotype. This chain uses TRBV20-1 with TRBJ2-1; D not certain. V dropped 6 bases and J dropped 7 bases, with 16 bases sitting between them. This CDR3 region has 13 residues. Germline lookup yields CDR1 DFQATT and CDR2 SNEGSKA (reference sequence). CDR3 nucleotides: TGCAGTGCCCTTCCGTGGTCTGGGAATGAGCAGTTCTTC. This gives the protein CSALPWSGNEQFF.

The table lists this clonotype with a few counts. The chain links TRBV7-2 to TRBJ2-7; maybe TRBD1 (5 bases). The germline V gene encodes CDR1 SGHTA and CDR2 FQGNSA. This CDR3 spans 15 amino acids. Trimming took 0 bases from V and 5 from J, leaving 14 bases between them. The CDR3 reads CASSLALGRAHEQYF. CDR3 nucleotides: TGTGCCAGCAGCTTAGCGCTGGGCAGGGCCCACGAGCAGTACTTC.

Comment on this clonotype: One base away lies a much larger clone, so this may be a sequencing read error. The genes are TRBV24-1 and TRBJ2-2; possible D gene TRBD2, 5 bases. The CDR3 extends over 16 amino acids. CDR1 and CDR2 (germline): KGHDR, SFDVKD. The CDR3 reads CATSDNSAANTGERFF. DNA for the CDR3: TGTGCCACCAGTGACAACTCCGCCGCAAACACCGGGGAGCGGTTTTTT.

This clonotype was counted ten times or more. The chain has TRBV6-6 and TRBJ1-2, with TRBD1 as a possible D gene (6 bases). This CDR3 is 14 amino acids long. V shed 4 bases and J shed 2 bases, with 11 bases lying between them. Germline V gene data show CDR1 as MNHNY and CDR2 as SVGAGI (reference sequence). The CDR3 bases are TGTGCCAGCAGTTCCACCGGACAGAACTATGGCTACACCTTC. Translating gives CASSSTGQNYGYTF.

This clonotype was seen repeatedly, ten times or more. The CDR3 DNA reads as TGCGCCAGCAGCCCGGGACAGGGGGAGTTGAAAGATACGCAGTATTTT. This codes for CASSPGQGELKDTQYF. This chain joins TRBV5-1 and TRBJ2-3, with TRBD1 matching 11 bases. The V gene end was trimmed by 4 bases and the J gene end by 5 bases; junction bases not matched to a gene: 9. The CDR3 has 16 amino acids. The germline gives CDR1 SGHRS, CDR2 YFSETQ. The full variable domain, completed using reference TRBV5-1 and TRBJ2-3, is KAGVTQTPRYLIKTRGQQVTLSCSPISGHRSVSWYQQTPGQGLQFLFEYFSETQRNKGNFPGRFSGRQFSNSRSEMNVSTLELGDSALYLCASSPGQGELKDTQYFGPGTRLTVL.

This clonotype was picked up many times. The chain uses TRBV2 and TRBJ2-7; maybe TRBD1 (6 bases). This CDR3 is built from 13 residues. The germline V and J ends were trimmed by 6 bases and 6 bases, with 15 bases remaining between them. CDR1 is SNHLY and CDR2 is FYNNEI in the germline V gene. CDR3 residues: CASSDLTGTEQYF. The CDR3 region has the DNA TGTGCCAGCAGCGACCTAACAGGGACCGAGCAGTACTTC.

The chain joins TRBV6-1 to TRBJ2-7; D not resolved. Trimming shortened V by 2 bases and J by 6 bases, and 14 bases separated the two germline ends. Germline loops: CDR1 MNHNS, CDR2 SASEGT. The CDR3 spans 14 residues. CDR3 sequence (DNA): TGTGCCAGCAGTGAATTTCGGTTCGAAGGCGAGCAGTACTTC. Its translation: CASSEFRFEGEQYF.

This chain uses TRBV20-1 with TRBJ2-7, with 9 nucleotides matching TRBD2. CDR3 length equals 13 residues. J was trimmed by 2 bases and V by 4 bases; bases with no gene match: 3. Germline CDR1 DFQATT, CDR2 SNEGSKA (reference sequence). CDR3 coding DNA: TGCAGTGCTACGCCTAGCGGGGCCTACGAGCAGTACTTC. Its translation is CSATPSGAYEQYF.

This clonotype was seen many times. Here the CDR3 DNA reads TGTGCCAGCAGTCTAGAACTAGGTTCACAGTATTTT. This codes for CASSLELGSQYF. The chain carries TRBV7-3 and TRBJ2-3; a weak D match, TRBD2 (5 bases). Germline V CDR1 and CDR2: SGHTA, FQGTGA. The V and J ends lost 6 bases and 12 bases respectively, with 16 bases between them. There are 12 residues in the CDR3.

Ten or more counts support this clonotype. The chain carries TRBV24-1 and TRBJ2-3; the match to TRBD2 covers 11 bases. From germline, CDR1 is KGHDR and CDR2 SFDVKD. Trimming removed 3 bases from V and 3 bases from J; junction bases left unmatched: 1. The CDR3 has 15 amino acids. In DNA, the CDR3 is TGTGCCACCAGTGATCCTAGCGGGAGGACAGATACGCAGTATTTT. Protein: CATSDPSGRTDTQYF.

The chain employs TRBV7-9 and TRBJ1-1, with D perhaps TRBD1 (5 bases). Trimming took 4 bases from V and 4 from J, leaving 10 bases between them. Germline V gives CDR1 SEHNR, CDR2 FQNEAQ (reference sequence). The CDR3 length is 13 residues. Here the CDR3 DNA reads TGTGCCAGCAGCTCGGGGCTTGGCACTGAAGCTTTCTTT. It codes for CASSSGLGTEAFF.

The table lists this clonotype with many counts. This rearrangement joins TRBV28 to TRBJ2-1; TRBD2 matches 8 bases. Losses at the gene ends were 5 bases for V and 2 bases for J; bases not matched to a gene: 8. From germline, CDR1 is MDHEN and CDR2 SYDVKM. The CDR3 covers 16 residues. The CDR3 DNA is TGTGCCAGCAGTCTCTTTAGCGGGAAAGCCTACAATGAGCAGTTCTTC. As protein: CASSLFSGKAYNEQFF.

In its sample, this clonotype was seen many times. This chain links TRBV7-9 with TRBJ2-4; D is ambiguous. Germline assignment: CDR1 SEHNR and CDR2 FQNEAQ (reference sequence). The germline V and J ends were trimmed by 1 base and 1 base, with 8 bases remaining between them. The CDR3 has 15 residues. This CDR3 reads CASSLDTVAKNIQYF. CDR3 nucleotides: TGTGCCAGCAGCTTAGATACAGTCGCCAAAAACATTCAGTACTTC.

This clonotype was counted at least ten times. The chain recombines TRBV9 with TRBJ1-6; possibly TRBD1 for D (6 bases). The CDR3 is made up of 15 amino acids. Trimming stripped 3 bases from V and 10 bases from J, with 17 bases between. CDR1 and CDR2 from the germline V gene are SGDLS and YYNGEE. The CDR3 DNA follows: TGTGCCAGCAGCGAGTTTGCCGGGGGCGGGTCACCCCTCCACTTT. Amino acid sequence: CASSEFAGGGSPLHF.